These 5 T cell receptor beta chains originate from one sample sequenced in a study of cytomegalovirus exposure and HLA in healthy donors. Amplification used 60 Vbeta primers and 13 Jbeta primers. Only in-frame clones appear in the TCRdb table, and some are missing; sequencing was by immunoSEQ multiplex PCR. The sample yields some 99,000 clones, less than 70% seen once. The sequenced sample was PBMCs. These TCRs come from a woman in her 70s in good health and CMV-seropositive.

The count of this clone is one. The chain couples TRBV11-2 to TRBJ1-5; no reliable D call. Trimming took off 1 base at V and 6 bases at J, with 10 bases between the two ends. The germline gives CDR1 SGHAT, CDR2 FQNNGV. The CDR3 totals 14 residues. CDR3 residues: CASSLGASSQPQHF. The CDR3 region has the DNA TGTGCCAGCAGCTTAGGAGCAAGTAGTCAGCCCCAGCATTTT.

The gene calls are TRBV11-2 and TRBJ2-2; no clear D gene. CDR1 SGHAT and CDR2 FQNNGV come from the germline V gene. The CDR3 spans 12 residues. The ends were cut back, 4 bases at V and 5 bases at J, with 5 bases in the middle. The CDR3 reads CASSSFTGELFF. Here the CDR3 DNA reads TGTGCCAGCAGCTCCTTTACCGGGGAGCTGTTTTTT.

The chain joins TRBV5-1 to TRBJ2-7, with TRBD2 as a possible D gene (6 bases). V lost 7 bases and J lost 0, with 8 bases in between. Looked up from germline, CDR1 is SGHRS and CDR2 is YFSETQ. The CDR3 runs to 12 residues. CDR3 residues: CASAEGSYEQYF. The CDR3 DNA follows: TGCGCCAGCGCGGAGGGCTCCTACGAGCAGTACTTC.

The V call is TRBV2, the J call TRBJ2-3, with D possibly being TRBD2 (5 bases). This CDR3 spans 13 amino acids. The ends were cut back, 6 bases at V and 1 base at J, with 8 bases in the middle. Germline V gene sequence: CDR1 SNHLY, CDR2 FYNNEI. CDR3 amino acids: CASRNGGTDTQYF. The CDR3 DNA reads TGTGCCAGCAGGAACGGGGGCACAGATACGCAGTATTTT.

DNA of the CDR3: TGTGCCACCAGCCAACCCCCAGGGGCGCAGGGCTATAGCAATCAGCCCCAGCATTTT. Translated, it gives CATSQPPGAQGYSNQPQHF. This chain links TRBV15 with TRBJ1-5; tentative D call: TRBD1 (6 bases). Looked up from germline, CDR1 is LNHNV and CDR2 is YYDKDF (reference sequence). Trimming cost V 5 bases and J 0 bases, with 23 bases left between them. CDR3 length equals 19 residues.